The 25 T cell receptor beta chains given below trace back to one sample, sequenced in a study of blood T cell repertoires in COVID-19. Data came from immunoSEQ multiplex PCR; TCRdb stores just in-frame clones and leaves some out. In the table there are 95,000 to 150,000 clones, approximately 88% of which are singletons. Sequenced sample: peripheral blood. These receptors were taken from a man aged 45-65 years with acute or convalescent COVID-19.

The rearrangement joins TRBV5-3 to TRBJ2-4; D might be TRBD2 (5 bases). TRBV5-3 is an ORF for which the function is uncertain. The germline V and J ends were trimmed by 0 bases and 4 bases, with 35 bases remaining between them. The CDR3 is 23 residues long. The CDR3 bases are TGTGCCAGAAGCTTGGGACCTACTCTAATGCGCGGGCGGCTCCCCGCTCTAAAAAACATTCAGTACTTC. Its translation is CARSLGPTLMRGRLPALKNIQYF.

This clone was observed once. The chain employs TRBV6-5 and TRBJ2-7; a weak D match, TRBD1 (6 bases). From germline, CDR1 is MNHEY and CDR2 SVGAGI. The CDR3 has 14 amino acids. Trimming left V 6 bases short and J 0 bases short, with 12 bases between. The DNA for the CDR3 is TGTGCCAGCAGAGCCACAGGGACCTCCTACGAGCAGTACTTC. It translates to CASRATGTSYEQYF.

The V and J genes are TRBV3-1 (or the pseudogene TRBV3-2) and TRBJ1-1; D is undetermined. The CDR3 extends over 14 amino acids. Between the trimmed V and J ends, which lost 3 bases and 3 bases, there was a span of 11 bases. From germline, CDR1 is LGHDT and CDR2 YNNKEL (reference sequence). The CDR3 DNA reads TGTGCCAGCAGCCATAGTACCGGGGACACTGAAGCTTTCTTT. This translates into CASSHSTGDTEAFF.

The chain links TRBV5-1 to TRBJ2-2; D possibly corresponds to TRBD1 (7 bases). CDR1 and CDR2 from the germline V gene are SGHRS and YFSETQ. Trimming shortened V by 0 bases and J by 5 bases, and 11 bases separated the two germline ends. There are 15 residues in the CDR3. CDR3 DNA: TGCGCCAGCAGCTTGGGAGCAGGGGGGACCGGGGAGCTGTTTTTT. Its protein product is CASSLGAGGTGELFF.

The rearrangement uses TRBV5-4 and TRBJ2-2; D possibly corresponds to TRBD2 (6 bases). Germline assignment: CDR1 SGHNT and CDR2 YYREEE (reference sequence). The CDR3 is 15 amino acids. The ends were cut back, 3 bases at V and 0 bases at J, with 9 bases in the middle. CDR3 region: CASSSGLPNTGELFF. DNA of the CDR3: TGTGCCAGCAGCTCGGGACTCCCGAACACCGGGGAGCTGTTTTTT.

The rearrangement uses TRBV29-1 and TRBJ2-1; D is ambiguous. Germline V gene data show CDR1 as SQVTM and CDR2 as ANQGSEA. Trimming left V 1 base short and J 7 bases short, with 14 bases between. The CDR3 sequence is 14 residues long. CDR3 region: CSVEVWLGMNEQFF. Here the CDR3 DNA reads TGCAGCGTTGAAGTGTGGCTAGGAATGAATGAGCAGTTCTTC.

The genes are TRBV24-1 and TRBJ2-1; 9 nucleotides agree with TRBD2. CDR1 KGHDR and CDR2 SFDVKD come from the germline V gene. The length of the CDR3 is 17 residues. Unmatched junction bases numbered 6, after V lost 4 bases and J lost 0 bases. CDR3 sequence (DNA): TGTGCCACCAGTGAGTCTAGCGGGGCTTCCTCCTACAATGAGCAGTTCTTC. The encoded protein is CATSESSGASSYNEQFF.

V usage is TRBV11-3 and J usage is TRBJ2-5, with D possibly TRBD1 on 5 matching bases. Germline V gene lookup returns CDR1 SGHNT and CDR2 YENEEA. Trimming removed 3 bases from V and 1 base from J, with 6 bases in between. CDR3 size: 13 residues. CDR3 protein: CASSFRAQETQYF. In DNA, the CDR3 is TGTGCCAGCAGCTTCAGGGCCCAAGAGACCCAGTACTTC.

The chain has TRBV7-2 and TRBJ1-2; 9 bases match TRBD1. J was trimmed by 7 bases and V by 6 bases; bases with no gene match: 18. Germline-derived CDR1 and CDR2 are SGHTA and FQGNSA. The length of the CDR3 is 17 residues. CDR3 coding DNA: TGTGCCAGCAGGACACCGCTTCGGACAGGGGACATAGGTGGCTACACCTTC. It codes for CASRTPLRTGDIGGYTF.

Here the CDR3 reads CASSGQGTEAFF. DNA for the CDR3: TGTGCCAGCTCAGGACAGGGGACTGAAGCTTTCTTT. The V and J genes are TRBV18 and TRBJ1-1, with 9 positions matching TRBD1. This CDR3 region has 12 residues. CDR1 is KGHSH, CDR2 LQKENI, per germline. V lost 5 bases to trimming and J lost 5 bases; unmatched junction nucleotides: 0.

V gene TRBV4-3 combines with J gene TRBJ1-6; D unresolved. From germline, CDR1 is LGHNA and CDR2 YSLEER. This CDR3 is built from 15 residues. The V and J ends lost 0 bases and 3 bases respectively, with 6 bases between them. CDR3 nucleotides: TGCGCCAGCAGCCAAGATACGGGCTATAATTCACCCCTCCACTTT. This encodes CASSQDTGYNSPLHF.

The CDR3 protein is CASSYTGLAGGVDTQYF. The DNA for the CDR3 is TGCGCCAGCAGCTACACGGGACTAGCGGGAGGGGTGGATACGCAGTATTTT. The J gene is TRBJ2-3, the V gene TRBV5-1, with TRBD2 matching 16 bases. This CDR3 spans 17 amino acids. After removal of 3 bases from V and 6 bases from J, the junction contained 7 bases not matched to a gene. Germline-derived CDR1 and CDR2 are SGHRS and YFSETQ.

This clone has only one observation. The rearrangement joins TRBV14 to TRBJ1-1, with D possibly TRBD1 on 6 matching bases. Trimming removed 6 bases at V and 11 bases at J, with 19 bases between. CDR1 SGHDN and CDR2 FVKESK come from the germline V gene. The CDR3 has 13 amino acids. The chain's CDR3 is CASSPQRGGAAFF. The CDR3 bases are TGTGCCAGCAGTCCCCAGCGCGGGGGGGCGGCTTTCTTT. Together with reference TRBV14 and TRBJ1-1, the CDR3 gives the full variable domain: EAGVTQFPSHSVIEKGQTVTLRCDPISGHDNLYWYRRVMGKEIKFLLHFVKESKQDESGMPNNRFLAERTGGTYSTLKVQPAELEDSGVYFCASSPQRGGAAFFGQGTRLTVV.

V gene TRBV9 combines with J gene TRBJ2-3; D gene uncertain. Trimming cost V 4 bases and J 2 bases, with 8 bases left between them. This CDR3 contains 13 residues. The V gene's germline CDR1 is SGDLS and CDR2 YYNGEE. This CDR3 reads CASSPQSTDTQYF. Here the CDR3 DNA reads TGTGCCAGCAGCCCGCAGTCCACAGATACGCAGTATTTT.

The chain uses TRBV25-1 and TRBJ1-3; TRBD1 might be the D (6 bases). Deletions cut 1 base from V and 1 base from J, with 14 bases between. The CDR3 runs 17 residues. Per germline, CDR1 MGHDK and CDR2 SYGVNS. In DNA form, the CDR3 reads TGTGCCAGCAGTGAATCTGGCAGGGGTGTTTCTGGAAACACCATATATTTT. Translating gives CASSESGRGVSGNTIYF.

J is TRBJ1-2 and V is TRBV7-9; 8 nucleotides match TRBD1. Germline V CDR1 and CDR2: SEHNR, FQNEAQ (reference sequence). This CDR3 has 16 amino acids. Trimming cost V 5 bases and J 4 bases; bases outside gene matches: 12. The CDR3 sequence: CASSTQLRGRVYGYTF. The CDR3 DNA sequence: TGTGCCAGCAGCACACAACTCAGGGGGCGCGTCTATGGCTACACCTTC.

The chain joins TRBV18 to TRBJ2-3; 7 nucleotides agree with TRBD2. The length of the CDR3 is 15 residues. The germline V gene encodes CDR1 KGHSH and CDR2 LQKENI. V dropped 3 bases and J dropped 4; count of bases not matched to a gene: 7. In DNA, the CDR3 is TGTGCCAGCTCACCCATGACTAGCTCCCCAGATACGCAGTATTTT. Encoded protein: CASSPMTSSPDTQYF.

The chain links TRBV6-6 to TRBJ1-2, with TRBD1 matching 8 bases. Germline CDR1 is MNHNY and CDR2 is SVGAGI (reference sequence). The J segment lost 3 bases and the V segment lost 2 bases, leaving 2 bases of the junction unmatched. The CDR3 extends over 14 amino acids. This chain's CDR3 is CASSYDRGHYGYTF. The CDR3 region has the DNA TGTGCCAGCAGTTACGACAGGGGACACTATGGCTACACCTTC.

With regard to this clone: Other DNA sequences of this sample code for an identical CDR3. This chain connects TRBV7-2 to TRBJ2-7; TRBD1 is a possible D gene (6 bases). With 1 base removed from V and 2 bases from J, the gap between germline ends came to 15 bases. From germline, CDR1 is SGHTA and CDR2 FQGNSA. The CDR3 extends over 16 amino acids. The chain's CDR3 is CASSLDGSGTPYEQYF. CDR3 DNA sequence: TGTGCCAGCAGCTTAGATGGGAGTGGGACACCCTACGAGCAGTACTTC.

The chain links TRBV24-1 to TRBJ2-7, with TRBD1 matching 10 bases. V gave up 9 bases and J gave up 4 bases; unmatched junction bases: 17. Germline assignment: CDR1 KGHDR and CDR2 SFDVKD. The CDR3 has 17 residues. The CDR3: CATSGWEGTGATYEQYF. CDR3 in DNA: TGTGCCACCTCCGGATGGGAGGGGACAGGGGCGACGTACGAGCAGTACTTC.

This chain uses TRBV24-1 with TRBJ2-7; TRBD2 is a possible D gene (5 bases). Germline lookup yields CDR1 KGHDR and CDR2 SFDVKD. V shed 2 bases and J shed 2 bases, with 21 bases lying between them. The CDR3 is made up of 18 amino acids. The CDR3 bases are TGTGCCACCAGTGATTCCTCTCCAAGGGCAGGAGGTCCCTACGAGCAGTACTTC. Translating it yields CATSDSSPRAGGPYEQYF.

The chain is built from TRBV30 and TRBJ2-7, with a possible D match to TRBD1 (6 bases). Per germline, CDR1 GTSNPN and CDR2 SVGIG (reference sequence). The V end lost 1 base, the J end lost 3 bases, and 13 bases lay between the germline ends. The CDR3 is 14 amino acids. The CDR3 sequence is CAWSAKGQFYEQYF. CDR3 sequence (DNA): TGTGCCTGGAGTGCCAAAGGACAGTTCTACGAGCAGTACTTC. The full variable domain, its missing parts supplied by reference TRBV30 and TRBJ2-7, is SQTIHQWPATLVQPVGSPLSLECTVEGTSNPNLYWYRQAAGRGLQLLFYSVGIGQISSEVPQNLSASRPQDRQFILSSKKLLLSDSGFYLCAWSAKGQFYEQYFGPGTRLTVT.

The V gene is TRBV2, the J gene TRBJ1-6; 8 bases fit TRBD1. Germline trimming cut 0 bases from V and 5 bases from J; bases unmatched to any gene: 0. The CDR3 covers 15 residues. The germline V gene has CDR1 SNHLY and CDR2 FYNNEI. The DNA for the CDR3 is TGTGCCAGCAGTGAAGCCAGGGGGCATAATTCACCCCTCCACTTT. Translating gives CASSEARGHNSPLHF.

The chain has TRBV19 and TRBJ2-3; D gene ambiguous. V dropped 3 bases and J dropped 0 bases, with 10 bases sitting between them. Germline lookup yields CDR1 LNHDA and CDR2 SQIVND (reference sequence). This CDR3 has 15 amino acids. This chain's CDR3 is CASSIQAPSTDTQYF. The CDR3 DNA sequence: TGTGCCAGTAGTATCCAGGCTCCTAGCACAGATACGCAGTATTTT.

V is TRBV2 and J is TRBJ2-7, with TRBD2 identical over 12 bases. This CDR3 is built from 18 residues. From germline, CDR1 is SNHLY and CDR2 FYNNEI. Trimming at V came to 6 bases and at J to 0 bases, leaving 12 bases not matched to a gene. In DNA form, the CDR3 reads TGTGCCAGCAGGTGGTCGGGGACTAGCGGGCTTTCCTCCTACGAGCAGTACTTC. Protein: CASRWSGTSGLSSYEQYF.